This record looks at one T cell receptor beta chain sequence and its context. Primers: 60 Vbeta forward and 13 Jbeta reverse. Methods used by the authors: Some 10 million of the about 80 million unique TCR beta chains counted in a later analysis were shared. The method was immunoSEQ multiplex PCR; TCRdb's version includes in-frame clones alone and lacks a portion of them. That table gives V, J and clone size, and the DNA gave D and trimming. The table lists 150,000 to 200,000 clones, over 75% of them singletons. The data stem from a study of cytomegalovirus exposure and HLA in healthy donors. About the research overall: Findings of an earlier analysis included under 140 million unique TCR beta sequences from roughly 180 million T cells.

Donors sampled were nominally healthy, though unrecorded immune exposures were likely. CDR1 SGHNT and CDR2 YYREEE come from the germline V gene (reference sequence). V was cut by 0 bases and J by 11 bases, with 6 bases left in between. The CDR3 consists of 12 residues. The TCR was taken from a woman aged 45-65 years in good health and CMV-seropositive. The sample comprised PBMCs. V is TRBV5-4 and J is TRBJ1-6; TRBD1 might be the D (5 bases). The CDR3: CASSLGGAPLHF. In nucleotides, the CDR3 is TGTGCCAGCAGCTTGGGGGGGGCACCCCTCCACTTT.